The 24 T cell receptor beta chains below were found in one sample sequenced in a study of blood T cell repertoires in COVID-19. Clones were read by immunoSEQ multiplex PCR, and TCRdb kept only the in-frame ones, dropping some. This table has more than 95,000 clones, roughly 89% appearing once. The sample comprised peripheral blood. These receptors were collected from a human donor in a cohort sampled during active COVID-19.

The chain uses TRBV2 and TRBJ2-7; no firm D call. V was pared by 3 bases and J by 2 bases, with 8 bases between. The germline CDR1 and CDR2 sequences are SNHLY and FYNNEI. This CDR3 has 13 residues. The CDR3 sequence is CASSDSTTYEQYF. The CDR3 DNA reads TGTGCCAGCAGTGACAGTACGACCTACGAGCAGTACTTC.

Details on this clone: This CDR3 is also generated by other DNA sequences in the sample. The chain joins TRBV5-1 to TRBJ2-3; 8 bases are shared with TRBD2. The CDR3 has 15 residues. CDR1 and CDR2 (germline): SGHRS, YFSETQ. J lost 2 bases, V lost 0 bases, and 2 bases had no gene match. The CDR3 region is CASSLGRGDTDTQYF. CDR3 DNA sequence: TGCGCCAGCAGCTTGGGGCGGGGGGACACAGATACGCAGTATTTT. Looking up the rest from reference TRBV5-1 and TRBJ2-3 gives the full variable domain: KAGVTQTPRYLIKTRGQQVTLSCSPISGHRSVSWYQQTPGQGLQFLFEYFSETQRNKGNFPGRFSGRQFSNSRSEMNVSTLELGDSALYLCASSLGRGDTDTQYFGPGTRLTVL.

The rearrangement joins TRBV13 to TRBJ2-3; 7 bases map to TRBD2. The CDR3 is 15 amino acids. Germline V gene lookup returns CDR1 PRHDT and CDR2 FYEKMQ (reference sequence). Losses at the gene ends were 0 bases for V and 2 bases for J; bases not matched to a gene: 2. The CDR3 reads CASSLGAGYTDTQYF. CDR3 nucleotide sequence: TGTGCCAGCAGCTTAGGAGCGGGGTACACAGATACGCAGTATTTT.

The chain couples TRBV7-9 to TRBJ1-1; a possible D gene is TRBD1 (6 bases). The V end was cut by 5 bases, the J end by 0 bases, with 13 bases between. Germline-derived CDR1 and CDR2 are SEHNR and FQNEAQ (reference sequence). There are 15 residues in the CDR3. Here the CDR3 DNA reads TGTGCCAGCAGCCCAGGGGAGGGCCTGAACACTGAAGCTTTCTTT. Translation gives CASSPGEGLNTEAFF.

The chain is built from TRBV27 and TRBJ2-3, with D possibly being TRBD1 (6 bases). Germline CDR1 MNHEY, CDR2 SMNVEV (reference sequence). V gave up 6 bases and J gave up 0 bases, with 13 bases separating them. This CDR3 is built from 15 residues. CDR3 DNA sequence: TGTGCCAGCAGCTCCGACAGGCTGAGCACAGATACGCAGTATTTT. This encodes CASSSDRLSTDTQYF.

This clone was picked up one time. The rearrangement joins TRBV23-1 to TRBJ2-1; D perhaps matches TRBD1 (5 bases). TRBV23-1 is an ORF, with its function uncertain. Trimming removed 4 bases from V and 2 bases from J, with 9 bases in between. This CDR3 region has 14 residues. CDR3 amino acids: CASSPDSPYNEQFF. The CDR3 coding sequence is TGCGCCAGCAGTCCAGACAGCCCCTACAATGAGCAGTTCTTC.

V is TRBV24-1 and J is TRBJ2-5; D not resolved. The V end lost 3 bases, the J end lost 4 bases, and 20 bases lay between the germline ends. Germline V gene sequence: CDR1 KGHDR, CDR2 SFDVKD. This CDR3 region has 17 residues. The CDR3 DNA reads as TGTGCCACCAGTGATCCACGCGCGGCCCTCGTGTCAGAGACCCAGTACTTC. Translation gives CATSDPRAALVSETQYF.

The chain is built from TRBV29-1 and TRBJ1-1; 7 bases fit TRBD1. This CDR3 is 13 amino acids long. J lost 0 bases, V lost 6 bases, and 4 bases had no gene match. CDR1 SQVTM and CDR2 ANQGSEA come from the germline V gene. CDR3 sequence reads: CSVTGNMNTEAFF. CDR3 bases: TGCAGCGTGACAGGGAACATGAACACTGAAGCTTTCTTT.

V gene TRBV18 combines with J gene TRBJ1-6, with a possible D match to TRBD1 (5 bases). Trimming removed 10 bases at V and 6 bases at J, with 13 bases between. CDR1 is KGHSH, CDR2 LQKENI, per germline. The CDR3 is made up of 13 amino acids. The chain's CDR3 is CATIRDSNSPLHF. The CDR3 coding sequence is TGTGCCACAATCCGGGACTCTAATTCACCCCTCCACTTT.

This chain connects TRBV6-2 or TRBV6-3 to TRBJ1-1, with a possible D match to TRBD1 (6 bases). V shed 4 bases and J shed 1 base, with 16 bases lying between them. This CDR3 has 16 residues. Germline assignment: CDR1 MNHEY and CDR2 SVGEGT. The CDR3 is CASSFPRGGPNTEAFF. The CDR3 coding sequence is TGTGCCAGCAGTTTCCCGCGGGGGGGGCCGAACACTGAAGCTTTCTTT.

This chain joins TRBV7-6 and TRBJ2-1; 11 bases line up with TRBD2. Trimming at V came to 4 bases and at J to 0 bases, leaving 5 bases not matched to a gene. Per germline, CDR1 SGHVS and CDR2 FNYEAQ. The CDR3 has 17 residues. The CDR3 nucleotides read TGTGCCAGCAGCTACCTAGCGGGGGGCAGCTCCTACAATGAGCAGTTCTTC. Residues: CASSYLAGGSSYNEQFF.

The chain joins TRBV12-3 or TRBV12-4 to TRBJ1-1; possibly TRBD1 for D (5 bases). The CDR3 totals 13 residues. Trimming left V 6 bases short and J 5 bases short, with 13 bases between. The CDR3 spells CASSVRGGTEAFF. CDR3 coding DNA: TGTGCCAGCAGCGTGAGGGGAGGAACTGAAGCTTTCTTT.

CDR3 loop: CASSRGQGNIQYF. CDR3 coding DNA: TGTGCCAGCAGCCGTGGACAGGGAAACATTCAGTACTTC. J is TRBJ2-4 and V is TRBV3-1 (or the pseudogene TRBV3-2); 8 bases agree with TRBD1. The germline CDR1 and CDR2 sequences are LGHDT and YNNKEL (reference sequence). The CDR3 consists of 13 residues. Germline trimming cut 4 bases from V and 6 bases from J; bases unmatched to any gene: 2.

V gene TRBV4-1 combines with J gene TRBJ2-7; D perhaps matches TRBD2 (6 bases). The CDR3 sequence is 15 residues long. V gave up 0 bases and J gave up 3 bases, with 12 bases separating them. From germline, CDR1 is MGHRA and CDR2 YSYEKL. The CDR3 nucleotides read TGCGCCAGCAGCCAAGAAGCAGTCGGGGGCTACGAGCAGTACTTC. Its translation: CASSQEAVGGYEQYF.

The chain joins TRBV6-5 to TRBJ1-1; no definite D call. Per germline, CDR1 MNHEY and CDR2 SVGAGI. CDR3 length: 12 residues. V dropped 6 bases and J dropped 8 bases, with 13 bases sitting between them. As DNA, the CDR3 is TGTGCCAGCAGCTCCCCCGCGGGGGAAGCTTTCTTT. Translating it yields CASSSPAGEAFF.

This sequence joins TRBV19 and TRBJ1-5, with D perhaps TRBD1 (6 bases). Germline V CDR1 and CDR2: LNHDA, SQIVND (reference sequence). The CDR3 sequence is 16 residues long. Between the trimmed V and J ends, which lost 3 bases and 7 bases, there was a span of 19 bases. The CDR3 DNA follows: TGTGCCAGTAGTATCACGGTGGCAGGGGAAGGGCAGCCCCAGCATTTT. Residues: CASSITVAGEGQPQHF.

The CDR3 coding sequence is TGTGCCACCAGCAGAGTCCAGGCAGAGGGTGAAAAACTGTTTTTT. Protein: CATSRVQAEGEKLFF. This chain uses TRBV15 with TRBJ1-4; D not resolved. Trimming took off 1 base at V and 7 bases at J, with 13 bases between the two ends. Germline CDR1 reads LNHNV; CDR2 reads YYDKDF (reference sequence). The CDR3 loop spans 15 amino acids.

The V gene is TRBV2, the J gene TRBJ1-1, with no clear D. The V gene lost 3 bases and the J gene lost 6 bases, with 11 bases spanning the gap. Looked up from germline, CDR1 is SNHLY and CDR2 is FYNNEI. The CDR3 has 13 amino acids. The CDR3 coding sequence is TGTGCCAGCAGTGATGGGCTGAGTTCTGAAGCTTTCTTT. Translating gives CASSDGLSSEAFF.

V and J are TRBV6-5 and TRBJ2-3; D gene ambiguous. V lost 6 bases to trimming and J lost 5 bases, with 9 bases between them. The CDR3 contains 12 residues. Germline V lookup: CDR1 MNHEY, CDR2 SVGAGI. Written as DNA, the CDR3 is TGTGCCAGCAGGAATCTCGGAGATACGCAGTATTTT. This encodes CASRNLGDTQYF.

V usage is TRBV12-3 or TRBV12-4 and J usage is TRBJ2-5; D may be TRBD1 (6 bases). The CDR3 is 13 residues long. The germline V and J ends were trimmed by 6 bases and 4 bases, with 12 bases remaining between them. The CDR3 DNA follows: TGTGCCAGCAGGATCGACAGGATAGAGACCCAGTACTTC. Amino acid sequence: CASRIDRIETQYF.

This chain connects TRBV5-1 to TRBJ2-2; D is perhaps TRBD2 (6 bases). This CDR3 is built from 17 residues. With 4 bases removed from V and 8 bases from J, the gap between germline ends came to 24 bases. Germline CDR1 reads SGHRS; CDR2 reads YFSETQ. This CDR3 is CASSPLWRALSGGELFF. CDR3 bases: TGCGCCAGCAGCCCGTTGTGGAGGGCTTTAAGTGGAGGGGAGCTGTTTTTT.

The chain has TRBV13 and TRBJ2-7; possibly TRBD1 for D (5 bases). Germline CDR1 is PRHDT and CDR2 is FYEKMQ (reference sequence). The CDR3 totals 15 residues. The V and J ends lost 3 bases and 1 base respectively, with 13 bases between them. The chain's CDR3 is CASSLGRMKSYEQYF. CDR3 DNA: TGTGCCAGCAGCTTGGGGCGGATGAAGTCCTACGAGCAGTACTTC.

The rearrangement links TRBV7-9 to TRBJ2-1, with 10 bases fitting TRBD1. V lost 5 bases, J lost 6 bases, and 4 bases stayed unmatched. Per the germline V gene, CDR1 is SEHNR and CDR2 is FQNEAQ (reference sequence). This CDR3 contains 14 residues. The CDR3 sequence is CASSPGTGANEQFF. The CDR3, as DNA: TGTGCCAGCAGCCCCGGGACAGGGGCCAATGAGCAGTTCTTC.

The sample holds one count of this clone. This chain connects TRBV14 to TRBJ2-7, with a possible D match to TRBD2 (5 bases). The germline gives CDR1 SGHDN, CDR2 FVKESK. This CDR3 has 13 residues. V lost 2 bases and J lost 5, with 10 bases in between. CDR3 in DNA: TGTGCCAGCAGCCAATATCGGGGAGACGAGCAGTACTTC. Translating gives CASSQYRGDEQYF.